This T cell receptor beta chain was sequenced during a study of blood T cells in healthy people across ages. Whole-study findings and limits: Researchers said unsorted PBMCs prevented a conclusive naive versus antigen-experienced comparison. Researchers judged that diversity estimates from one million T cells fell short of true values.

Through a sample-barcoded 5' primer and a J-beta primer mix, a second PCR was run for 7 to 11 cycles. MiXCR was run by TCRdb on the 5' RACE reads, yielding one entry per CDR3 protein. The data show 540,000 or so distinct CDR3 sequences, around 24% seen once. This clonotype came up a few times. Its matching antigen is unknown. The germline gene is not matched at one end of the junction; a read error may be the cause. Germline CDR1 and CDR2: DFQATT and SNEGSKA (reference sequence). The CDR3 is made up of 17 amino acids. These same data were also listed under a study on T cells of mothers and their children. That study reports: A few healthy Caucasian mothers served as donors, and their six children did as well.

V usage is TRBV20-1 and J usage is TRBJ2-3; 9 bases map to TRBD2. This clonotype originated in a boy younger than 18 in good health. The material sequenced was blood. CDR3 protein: CSARNSEGAGGVDTQYF. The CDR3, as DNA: TGCAGTGCTAGAAACAGCGAGGGAGCGGGAGGAGTAGATACACAGTATTTT.